This T cell receptor (beta chain) came from a study of T-cell memory formation after mild COVID-19. The study's findings and limits: Certain responding clones were present in pre-infection memory, suggesting participation of cross-reactive memory. Nothing confirmed that second-wave clones peaking on day 37 were specific for SARS-CoV-2.

For this clonotype: Its specificity is unknown.

TCRdb processed the 5' RACE reads anew with MiXCR; each CDR3 protein has one entry. This table holds hundreds of thousands of distinct CDR3 sequences, 25% to 30% found once. CDR3 length equals 13 residues. Germline CDR1 and CDR2: KGHDR and SFDVKD. V was clipped by 9 bases and J by 7 bases; unmatched bases: 6. Sequencing was done on a sample of PBMCs or a T cell subset sorted from them (not recorded which). The chain couples TRBV24-1 to TRBJ2-1; 9 bases map to TRBD2. The origin of this receptor is an adult woman who had mild COVID-19 (a few samples of this study predate the infection). Cell type and time point are not known. Here the CDR3 reads CATGTSSYNEQFF. The CDR3 nucleotides read TGTGCCACCGGGACTAGCAGCTATAATGAGCAGTTCTTC.